The 23 T cell receptor beta chains below all came from one sample that was sequenced in a study of memory B cells and T cells in multiple sclerosis. This table comes from immunoSEQ multiplex PCR, and its TCRdb copy is limited to in-frame clones, with some not included. The sample records about 15,000 clones, 69% being singletons. The sample was memory (CD45RO+) CD4+ T cells from blood. The source of these receptors is a human donor with multiple sclerosis.

The chain links TRBV11-2 to TRBJ2-3, with D perhaps matching TRBD2 (6 bases). Trimming took off 0 bases at V and 2 bases at J, with 9 bases between the two ends. The CDR3 contains 15 residues. CDR1 SGHAT and CDR2 FQNNGV come from the germline V gene. CDR3 sequence: CASSLDRGATDTQYF. DNA of the CDR3: TGTGCCAGCAGCTTAGATCGCGGGGCCACAGATACGCAGTATTTT. The entire variable domain, with the rest obtained from reference TRBV11-2 and TRBJ2-3, is as follows: EAGVAQSPRYKIIEKRQSVAFWCNPISGHATLYWYQQILGQGPKLLIQFQNNGVVDDSQLPKDRFSAERLKGVDSTLKIQPAKLEDSAVYLCASSLDRGATDTQYFGPGTRLTVL.

The CDR3: CASSLVQSGVGANEKLFF. CDR3 DNA sequence: TGCGCCAGCAGCTTGGTACAATCAGGGGTTGGTGCTAATGAAAAACTGTTTTTT. This chain joins TRBV5-1 and TRBJ1-4; D perhaps matches TRBD1 (6 bases). V dropped 0 bases and J dropped 3 bases, with 18 bases sitting between them. The CDR3 consists of 18 residues. From germline, CDR1 is SGHRS and CDR2 YFSETQ. Complete variable domain (other parts from reference TRBV5-1 and TRBJ1-4): KAGVTQTPRYLIKTRGQQVTLSCSPISGHRSVSWYQQTPGQGLQFLFEYFSETQRNKGNFPGRFSGRQFSNSRSEMNVSTLELGDSALYLCASSLVQSGVGANEKLFFGSGTQLSVL.

The chain combines TRBV5-1 with TRBJ2-1, with 14 bases fitting TRBD2. This CDR3 is 15 amino acids long. CDR1 and CDR2 (germline): SGHRS, YFSETQ. V trimming: 3 bases; J trimming: 8 bases; junction bases outside the gene matches: 4. The CDR3 spells CASSWTSGGMYEQFF. As DNA, the CDR3 is TGCGCCAGCAGCTGGACTAGCGGGGGGATGTATGAGCAGTTCTTC.

This rearrangement joins TRBV5-4 to TRBJ2-5; D perhaps matches TRBD2 (6 bases). The CDR3 contains 15 residues. Trimming removed 4 bases at V and 1 base at J, with 14 bases between. Germline CDR1 and CDR2: SGHNT and YYREEE (reference sequence). The DNA for the CDR3 is TGTGCCAGCAGCCGGCAGTTTAGCGGCCAAGAGACCCAGTACTTC. This translates into CASSRQFSGQETQYF.

V is TRBV28 and J is TRBJ1-4; D uncertain. Looked up from germline, CDR1 is MDHEN and CDR2 is SYDVKM. This CDR3 is built from 16 residues. Trimming left V 6 bases short and J 6 bases short, with 20 bases between. CDR3 DNA sequence: TGTGCCAGCAGCCGAAGGTTGGCCGGGGTAGATGAAAAACTGTTTTTT. Amino acid sequence: CASSRRLAGVDEKLFF.

The genes are TRBV4-2 and TRBJ1-2, with D uncertain. This CDR3 is 17 amino acids long. Trimming took 4 bases from V and 1 from J, leaving 19 bases between them. Germline values: CDR1 LGHNA, CDR2 YNFKEQ. The CDR3 reads CASSPQFTFRGNYGYTF. CDR3 sequence (DNA): TGTGCCAGCAGCCCTCAATTCACCTTCCGGGGTAACTATGGCTACACCTTC.

The V and J genes are TRBV4-2 and TRBJ2-2, with 8 bases fitting TRBD2. Germline values: CDR1 LGHNA, CDR2 YNFKEQ. CDR3 length: 17 residues. After removal of 4 bases from V and 2 bases from J, the junction contained 9 bases not matched to a gene. The CDR3 DNA sequence: TGTGCCAGCAGCCCTTCGAGGGCGGGGGGTAACACCGGGGAGCTGTTTTTT. Translation: CASSPSRAGGNTGELFF.

The genes are TRBV5-1 and TRBJ2-3; TRBD2 might be the D (6 bases). The V and J ends lost 1 base and 2 bases respectively, with 11 bases between them. There are 15 residues in the CDR3. Per germline, CDR1 SGHRS and CDR2 YFSETQ. The CDR3 spells CASSLRGLITDTQYF. The CDR3 DNA sequence: TGCGCCAGCAGCTTGAGGGGACTTATCACAGATACGCAGTATTTT. The full variable domain, with the rest looked up from reference TRBV5-1 and TRBJ2-3, is KAGVTQTPRYLIKTRGQQVTLSCSPISGHRSVSWYQQTPGQGLQFLFEYFSETQRNKGNFPGRFSGRQFSNSRSEMNVSTLELGDSALYLCASSLRGLITDTQYFGPGTRLTVL.

The chain combines TRBV6-1 with TRBJ1-5; D is undetermined. The germline V gene encodes CDR1 MNHNS and CDR2 SASEGT. The ends were cut back, 2 bases at V and 1 base at J, with 15 bases in the middle. CDR3 size: 17 residues. The CDR3 sequence: CASSETLGRVSNQPQHF. The CDR3 DNA reads as TGTGCCAGCAGTGAAACACTAGGTCGGGTCAGCAATCAGCCCCAGCATTTT.

The chain recombines TRBV5-1 with TRBJ2-3, with TRBD2 as a possible D gene (6 bases). The CDR3 covers 16 residues. CDR1 and CDR2 (germline): SGHRS, YFSETQ. V was trimmed by 4 bases and J by 0 bases, leaving 15 bases between them. The CDR3 sequence is CASSKGLVASTDTQYF. The CDR3 nucleotides are TGCGCCAGCAGCAAGGGACTTGTGGCTAGCACAGATACGCAGTATTTT.

This rearrangement joins TRBV2 to TRBJ2-4; D is ambiguous. The germline V gene has CDR1 SNHLY and CDR2 FYNNEI. CDR3 length: 15 amino acids. The V and J ends lost 6 bases and 2 bases respectively, with 14 bases between them. The CDR3 coding sequence is TGTGCCAGCAGCCGAGAACCTAGGACCAAAAACATTCAGTACTTC. Translated, it gives CASSREPRTKNIQYF.

The gene calls are TRBV14 and TRBJ2-4; tentative D call: TRBD2 (5 bases). Looked up from germline, CDR1 is SGHDN and CDR2 is FVKESK. CDR3 size: 17 residues. Trimming left V 2 bases short and J 1 base short, with 15 bases between. CDR3 sequence reads: CASSQRGENFAKNIQYF. The CDR3 DNA reads as TGTGCCAGCAGCCAACGGGGTGAGAACTTCGCCAAAAACATTCAGTACTTC.

This clone has just one count. The chain employs TRBV9 and TRBJ2-5; D may be TRBD2 (5 bases). The length of the CDR3 is 14 residues. Between the trimmed V and J ends, which lost 1 base and 3 bases, there was a span of 10 bases. CDR1 and CDR2 from the germline V gene are SGDLS and YYNGEE. CDR3 residues: CASSVSSTKETQYF. For the CDR3, the DNA is TGTGCCAGCAGCGTATCTAGCACCAAAGAGACCCAGTACTTC.

The chain links TRBV5-1 to TRBJ1-2, with 10 bases aligning to TRBD1. The CDR3 loop spans 13 amino acids. Trimming removed 4 bases from V and 10 bases from J; junction bases left unmatched: 7. Germline CDR1 SGHRS, CDR2 YFSETQ. This CDR3 is CASSPDRGPIYTF. DNA of the CDR3: TGCGCCAGCAGCCCAGACAGGGGGCCGATCTACACCTTC. Full variable domain (missing parts from reference TRBV5-1 and TRBJ1-2): KAGVTQTPRYLIKTRGQQVTLSCSPISGHRSVSWYQQTPGQGLQFLFEYFSETQRNKGNFPGRFSGRQFSNSRSEMNVSTLELGDSALYLCASSPDRGPIYTFGSGTRLTVV.

The V and J genes are TRBV28 and TRBJ1-2; TRBD1 matches 7 bases. The CDR3 is made up of 14 amino acids. V trimming: 6 bases; J trimming: 7 bases; junction bases outside the gene matches: 11. Germline values: CDR1 MDHEN, CDR2 SYDVKM. The CDR3 reads CASSLDRVVGGYTF. The CDR3 coding sequence is TGTGCCAGCAGCCTTGACAGGGTGGTGGGTGGCTACACCTTC.

V usage is TRBV19 and J usage is TRBJ2-3; D is perhaps TRBD2 (6 bases). Germline loops: CDR1 LNHDA, CDR2 SQIVND (reference sequence). The CDR3 extends over 15 amino acids. Trimming left V 4 bases short and J 4 bases short, with 15 bases between. The CDR3 DNA follows: TGTGCCAGTAGTAGGACGGCGAGGAGGGCAGATACGCAGTATTTT. Translation gives CASSRTARRADTQYF.

This clone was counted once. The CDR3 spells CSVGVSTGGPLYNEQFF. The CDR3 bases are TGCAGCGTGGGGGTTAGTACGGGAGGGCCCCTATACAATGAGCAGTTCTTC. The gene calls are TRBV29-1 and TRBJ2-1, with TRBD2 matching 8 bases. There are 17 residues in the CDR3. V shed 6 bases, J shed 4 bases, and the junction held 17 bases outside the gene matches. Looked up from germline, CDR1 is SQVTM and CDR2 is ANQGSEA.

In this sample, this clone turned up a few times. J is TRBJ2-1 and V is TRBV7-6; 7 bases match TRBD2. This CDR3 contains 15 residues. V gave up 0 bases and J gave up 4 bases; unmatched junction bases: 3. Germline CDR1 reads SGHVS; CDR2 reads FNYEAQ. In DNA form, the CDR3 reads TGTGCCAGCAGCTTAGCGGCCGGGGGGTACAATGAGCAGTTCTTC. This sequence encodes CASSLAAGGYNEQFF.

The chain joins TRBV7-2 to TRBJ1-5; no clear D gene. This CDR3 spans 15 amino acids. Germline V lookup: CDR1 SGHTA, CDR2 FQGNSA. V lost 5 bases and J 4 bases, leaving 15 bases between the germline ends. The CDR3 is CASSLGWGENQPQHF. In nucleotides, the CDR3 is TGTGCCAGCAGCCTAGGGTGGGGAGAGAATCAGCCCCAGCATTTT.

This clone is labeled medium-sized. The CDR3 spells CASSQGLAEYTSEQYF. The CDR3 bases are TGCGCCAGCAGCCAAGGCCTAGCGGAGTATACCTCCGAGCAGTACTTC. This chain links TRBV4-1 with TRBJ2-7; 7 bases agree with TRBD2. Germline CDR1 reads MGHRA; CDR2 reads YSYEKL. This CDR3 comprises 16 residues. V gave up 1 base and J gave up 6 bases; unmatched junction bases: 12.

The rearrangement joins TRBV19 to TRBJ2-4, with 9 nucleotides matching TRBD1. The CDR3 is made up of 17 amino acids. Germline CDR1 is LNHDA and CDR2 is SQIVND (reference sequence). Trimming took 5 bases from V and 1 from J; bases not matched to a gene: 9. The CDR3 sequence is CASSSPGQGMAKNIQYF. CDR3 nucleotides: TGTGCCAGTAGTTCCCCGGGACAGGGTATGGCCAAAAACATTCAGTACTTC. Together with reference TRBV19 and TRBJ2-4, the CDR3 gives the full variable domain: DGGITQSPKYLFRKEGQNVTLSCEQNLNHDAMYWYRQDPGQGLRLIYYSQIVNDFQKGDIAEGYSVSREKKESFPLTVTSAQKNPTAFYLCASSSPGQGMAKNIQYFGAGTRLSVL.

V usage is TRBV5-4 and J usage is TRBJ2-7; D possibly corresponds to TRBD2 (6 bases). The CDR3 is made up of 16 amino acids. CDR1 is SGHNT, CDR2 YYREEE, per germline (reference sequence). Trimming stripped 4 bases from V and 2 bases from J, with 19 bases between. CDR3 coding DNA: TGTGCCAGCAGCCGGGACCATCTGCGGGGTGCCTACGAGCAGTACTTC. It yields the protein CASSRDHLRGAYEQYF.

This clone was seen a handful of times. This chain uses TRBV14 with TRBJ2-7; 7 bases align to TRBD1. The CDR3 sequence is 15 residues long. The germline V gene has CDR1 SGHDN and CDR2 FVKESK. Losses at the gene ends were 3 bases for V and 3 bases for J; bases not matched to a gene: 8. The CDR3 region is CASSHFTGQVYEQYF. The CDR3 nucleotides read TGTGCCAGCAGCCATTTCACCGGACAGGTCTACGAGCAGTACTTC.